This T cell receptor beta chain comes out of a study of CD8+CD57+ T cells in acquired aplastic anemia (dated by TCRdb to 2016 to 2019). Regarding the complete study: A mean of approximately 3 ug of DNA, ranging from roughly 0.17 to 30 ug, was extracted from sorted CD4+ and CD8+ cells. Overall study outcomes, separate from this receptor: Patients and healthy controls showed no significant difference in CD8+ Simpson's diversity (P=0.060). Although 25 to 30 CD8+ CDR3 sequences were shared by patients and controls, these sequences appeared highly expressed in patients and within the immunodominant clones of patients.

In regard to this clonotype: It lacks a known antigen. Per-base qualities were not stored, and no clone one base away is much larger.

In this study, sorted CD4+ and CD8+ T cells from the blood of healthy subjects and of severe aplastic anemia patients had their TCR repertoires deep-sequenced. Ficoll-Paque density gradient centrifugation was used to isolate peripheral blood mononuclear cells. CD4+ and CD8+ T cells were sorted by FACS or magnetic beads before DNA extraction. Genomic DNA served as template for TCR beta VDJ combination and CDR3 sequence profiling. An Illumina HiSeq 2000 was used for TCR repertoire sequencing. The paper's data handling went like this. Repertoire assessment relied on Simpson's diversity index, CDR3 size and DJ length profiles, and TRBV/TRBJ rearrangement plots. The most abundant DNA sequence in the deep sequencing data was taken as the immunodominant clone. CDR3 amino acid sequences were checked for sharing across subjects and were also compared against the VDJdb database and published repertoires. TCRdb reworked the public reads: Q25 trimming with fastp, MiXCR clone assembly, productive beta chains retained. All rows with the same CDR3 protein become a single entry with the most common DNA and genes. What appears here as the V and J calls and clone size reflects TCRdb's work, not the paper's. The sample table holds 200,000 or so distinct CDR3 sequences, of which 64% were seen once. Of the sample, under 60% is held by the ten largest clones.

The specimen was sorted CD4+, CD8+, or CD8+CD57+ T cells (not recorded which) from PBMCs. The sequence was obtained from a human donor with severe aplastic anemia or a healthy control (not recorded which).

The bases read TGCAGCGGCCGGGACACCTTCTCCTACGAGCAGTACTTC. It translates to CSGRDTFSYEQYF. The chain uses TRBV29-1 and TRBJ2-7, with a tentative D gene TRBD1 over 6 matching bases. V was cut back by 7 bases and J by 0 bases, leaving a gap of 13 bases between them. CDR1 and CDR2, looked up from the germline V gene, are SQVTM and ANQGSEA. Including the terminal cysteine and phenylalanine, the CDR3 comprises 13 residues. Only the CDR3 portion is preserved as DNA: 39 bases, with reading frame beginning at the first base.